This TCR beta chain was identified in a study of T-cell memory formation after mild COVID-19. On the study more broadly: Largely, the TCR clusters proved donor specific.

TCRdb processed the 5' RACE reads anew with MiXCR; each CDR3 protein has one entry. The table includes 350,000 or so distinct CDR3 sequences, 20% to 25% detected once. The CDR3 totals 14 residues. V lost 1 base to trimming and J lost 0 bases, with 8 bases between them. CDR1 and CDR2 (germline): DFQATT, SNEGSKA (reference sequence). General study points: Cross-reactive memory seemingly joined, as some responding clones were found in pre-infection memory. Clones shrinking between day 15 and 85 showed a balanced CD4/CD8 split, and those that grew later tilted toward CD4+. Specificity for SARS-CoV-2 was not confirmed among the second-wave clones peaking on day 37.

Notes on this clonotype: The target antigen is unknown.

V is TRBV20-1 and J is TRBJ2-3; D is uncertain. The source is an adult woman who had mild COVID-19 (a few samples of this study predate the infection). Cell type and time point are not known. The sequenced sample was PBMCs or a T cell subset sorted from them (not recorded which). CDR3 coding DNA: TGCAGTGCTAGAGGAAAGCTCAGCACAGATACGCAGTATTTT. Its translation is CSARGKLSTDTQYF.